The 9 T cell receptor beta chains reported below all come from one sample, sequenced in a study of T cell clonality in common variable immunodeficiency. Whole-study findings and limits: In common variable immunodeficiency, TCR beta chains reportedly carried fewer deletions and N-nucleotide insertions.

Profiled with immunoSEQ multiplex PCR; TCRdb holds only in-frame clones, not every one. Observed are 40,000 or so clones, no singletons, with the top ten taking 6%. No antigens are known for them. Sequencing used peripheral blood mononuclear cells. These receptors were obtained from a human donor with common variable immunodeficiency.

This clone was recorded many times. The CDR3 end is not reached by the read, which stops 3 residues before it; the germline J gene fills it in. V usage is TRBV20-1 and J usage is TRBJ2-3; D call uncertain. Trimming cost V 3 bases and J 1 base, with 11 bases left between them. Germline V lookup: CDR1 DFQATT, CDR2 SNEGSKA (reference sequence). CDR3 length: 14 amino acids. CDR3 in amino acids: CSASPSRGTDTQYF. The sequenced part of the CDR3 DNA is TGCAGTGCTAGCCCGAGTCGGGGCACAGATACG.

This clone occurred a few times. The read ends 3 residues before the CDR3 terminus; that terminus is restored from the germline J gene. The chain joins TRBV18 to TRBJ1-1; 11 nucleotides align to TRBD1. V lost 4 bases, J lost 5 bases, and 6 bases stayed unmatched. The V gene's germline CDR1 is KGHSH and CDR2 LQKENI. The CDR3 loop spans 15 amino acids. The CDR3 bases that were read are TGTGCCAGCTCACAAGGGACAGGGGGAAAGACTGAA. Translation gives CASSQGTGGKTE. The CDR3 in its entirety is CASSQGTGGKTEAFF.

The covered CDR3 bases are TGTGCCAGCCGGGACAGCCCGATACATGGC. Its protein is CASRDSPIHG. The complete CDR3 sequence is CASRDSPIHGYTF. The J gene is TRBJ1-2, the V gene TRBV19; 7 bases fit TRBD1. The read ends 3 residues before the CDR3 terminus; that terminus is restored from the germline J gene. The germline V gene encodes CDR1 LNHDA and CDR2 SQIVND (reference sequence). The V segment lost 9 bases and the J segment 6 bases; nucleotides outside the gene matches: 10. This CDR3 has 13 residues. Complete variable domain (other parts from reference TRBV19 and TRBJ1-2): DGGITQSPKYLFRKEGQNVTLSCEQNLNHDAMYWYRQDPGQGLRLIYYSQIVNDFQKGDIAEGYSVSREKKESFPLTVTSAQKNPTAFYLCASRDSPIHGYTFGSGTRLTVV.

As to this clone: The read is 3 residues too short to cover the CDR3 end, so that end is filled in from the germline J gene. V is TRBV30 and J is TRBJ1-6; 7 bases are shared with TRBD1. This CDR3 is 15 amino acids long. Germline values: CDR1 GTSNPN, CDR2 SVGIG (reference sequence). J lost 8 bases, V lost 0 bases, and 7 bases had no gene match. The covered CDR3 bases are TGTGCCTGGAGTGTACGGACAGGTTTATATTCACCC. Its translation is CAWSVRTGLYSP. The CDR3 reads in full as CAWSVRTGLYSPLHF. The full variable domain, rest sourced from reference TRBV30 and TRBJ1-6, is SQTIHQWPATLVQPVGSPLSLECTVEGTSNPNLYWYRQAAGRGLQLLFYSVGIGQISSEVPQNLSASRPQDRQFILSSKKLLLSDSGFYLCAWSVRTGLYSPLHFGNGTRLTVT.

Concerning this clone itself: Read data end 3 residues before the CDR3 end; the end is taken from the germline J gene. Different DNA sequences within this sample yield the same CDR3. V usage is TRBV6-2 or TRBV6-3 and J usage is TRBJ2-3, with 11 bases fitting TRBD1. The CDR3 has 16 amino acids. Germline V lookup: CDR1 MNHEY, CDR2 SVGEGT. Trimming cost V 5 bases and J 1 base; bases outside gene matches: 5. The part of the CDR3 DNA that was read is TGTGCCAGCAGTAACGGACAGGGGGCTCGCACAGATACG. The encoded protein is CASSNGQGARTDT. The CDR3, in full, reads CASSNGQGARTDTQYF.

This clone has at least ten counts. With the read ending 3 residues before the CDR3 end, the germline J gene is used to fill in that end. V is TRBV7-9 and J is TRBJ2-7, with D perhaps matching TRBD1 (6 bases). V was cut by 6 bases and J by 0 bases, with 15 bases left in between. Germline V lookup: CDR1 SEHNR, CDR2 FQNEAQ (reference sequence). CDR3 length: 15 amino acids. This CDR3 reads CASSHGRDNSYEQYF. CDR3 DNA (partial): TGTGCCAGCAGTCACGGACGGGACAACTCCTACGAG. The variable domain in full, completed from reference TRBV7-9 and TRBJ2-7, reads DTGVSQNPRHKITKRGQNVTFRCDPISEHNRLYWYRQTLGQGPEFLTYFQNEAQLEKSRLLSDRFSAERPKGSFSTLEIQRTEQGDSAMYLCASSHGRDNSYEQYFGPGTRLTVT.

This clone was seen many times. CDR3 amino acids: CASSSEQGRNTEAFF. The sequenced part of the CDR3 DNA is TGTGCCAGCAGCTCGGAACAGGGTCGGAACACTGAA. The rearrangement links TRBV13 to TRBJ1-1; the D gene is possibly TRBD1 (6 bases). The CDR3 goes on 3 residues after the read ends, and that part is filled in from the germline J gene. The CDR3 is 15 amino acids. With 4 bases removed from V and 1 base from J, the gap between germline ends came to 13 bases. Per germline, CDR1 PRHDT and CDR2 FYEKMQ (reference sequence).

This clone was picked up a small number of times. The read terminates 3 residues before the CDR3 end, so the remaining end is supplied by the germline J gene. The chain links TRBV19 to TRBJ2-2, with 11 bases that match TRBD2. CDR1 is LNHDA, CDR2 SQIVND, per germline (reference sequence). There are 18 residues in the CDR3. V dropped 2 bases and J dropped 2; count of bases not matched to a gene: 7. The CDR3 DNA, read in part, is TGTGCCAGTAGTATATTCTTCGGGACTAGCGGAAACACCGGGGAG. It translates to CASSIFFGTSGNTGE. The complete CDR3 reads CASSIFFGTSGNTGELFF.

Comment on this clone: The read terminates 3 residues before the CDR3 end, so the remaining end is supplied by the germline J gene. The rearrangement joins TRBV2 to TRBJ1-1; 7 bases are shared with TRBD1. With V trimmed by 4 bases and J by 6 bases, 14 bases remained unmatched. This CDR3 is built from 16 residues. Germline V lookup: CDR1 SNHLY, CDR2 FYNNEI. This CDR3 is CASSGTYSGQTAEAFF. Partial CDR3 DNA: TGTGCCAGCAGTGGGACGTATTCGGGACAGACCGCTGAA.